This T cell receptor (beta chain) was recovered during a study of blood T cell repertoires in COVID-19. Original handling: Reference gene primers were amplified, and this amplification served to estimate nucleated cell counts. Only in-frame clones appear in the TCRdb table, and some are missing; sequencing was by immunoSEQ multiplex PCR. D and trimming were read from the DNA, whereas the V and J calls and clone size are those reported in that table. The profile shows fewer than 100,000 clones, 70% to 80% of them singletons. The CDR3 contains 18 residues. J gave up 2 bases and V 2 bases, and 8 bases lay outside the gene matches. Germline CDR1 is WSHSY and CDR2 is SAAADI.

What was sequenced was peripheral blood. This chain uses TRBV10-2 with TRBJ2-6; TRBD2 matches 8 bases. The receptor comes from a man between 65 and 85 years old with acute or convalescent COVID-19. The CDR3 bases are TGCGCCAGCAGTGAGCCCCAGCGGGAGTGGGCTGGGGCCAACGTCCTGACTTTC. Its translation: CASSEPQREWAGANVLTF.